The source of this T cell receptor (beta chain) is a study of T cell clusters in autoimmune cytopenias. Multiplex touch-down PCR amplified TRB using TRB-A and TRB-B pools in one tube. TCRdb reprocessed the multiplex PCR reads, keeping one entry per CDR3 protein, no DNA. Its table lists fewer than 7,000 distinct CDR3 sequences. The germline gives CDR1 MRHNA, CDR2 SNTAGT. The CDR3 runs 17 residues. TRB was amplified from about 260 ng of peripheral blood genomic DNA per sample. This sample was shared with a second study, whose subject was T cell repertoires in aging, cancer and after chemotherapy.

The clonotype originates from a human donor in good health. The rearrangement uses TRBV6-4 and TRBJ1-6. The sequenced sample consisted of peripheral blood. The CDR3 is CASSAGPLSSYNSPLHF.